The 9 T cell receptor beta chains below were found in one sample sequenced in a study of cytomegalovirus exposure and HLA in healthy donors. 13 Jbeta primers and 60 Vbeta primers were used for the PCR. Method: immunoSEQ multiplex PCR; TCRdb's copy keeps in-frame clones and lacks some. Of over 200,000 clones in the sample, about 89% were seen once. What was sequenced was PBMCs. Source of these receptors: a woman aged 18-29 years in good health and CMV-seronegative.

CDR3 in amino acids: CASSLEVLATTGELFF. DNA of the CDR3: TGCGCCAGCAGCTTGGAGGTACTAGCGACGACCGGGGAGCTGTTTTTT. The chain links TRBV5-1 to TRBJ2-2, with 7 bases fitting TRBD2. The CDR3 consists of 16 residues. Germline-derived CDR1 and CDR2 are SGHRS and YFSETQ. With 0 bases clipped from V and 5 bases from J, the junction kept 7 bases outside the gene matches.

The genes are TRBV7-9 and TRBJ2-3, with 9 bases lining up with TRBD2. The CDR3 consists of 14 residues. V shed 5 bases and J 1 base; nucleotides not matched to a gene: 1. The V gene's germline CDR1 is SEHNR and CDR2 FQNEAQ (reference sequence). Here the CDR3 DNA reads TGTGCCAGCAGCCGGACTAGCGGCACAGATACGCAGTATTTT. Its translation: CASSRTSGTDTQYF.

This chain connects TRBV19 to TRBJ1-1; D gene ambiguous. Between the trimmed V and J ends, which lost 5 bases and 7 bases, there was a span of 11 bases. CDR1 and CDR2 (germline): LNHDA, SQIVND (reference sequence). This CDR3 region has 12 residues. In DNA, the CDR3 is TGTGCCAGTAGTGATGATGTGAGTGAAGCTTTCTTT. Translated: CASSDDVSEAFF.

DNA for the CDR3: TGTGCCAGCATCATTTTGGGCTCAGGGTTGTCAGAAGCTTTCTTT. It specifies CASIILGSGLSEAFF. The chain employs TRBV11-2 and TRBJ1-1, with TRBD1 as a possible D gene (5 bases). V lost 7 bases and J 8 bases, leaving 23 bases between the germline ends. CDR1 is SGHAT and CDR2 is FQNNGV in the germline V gene. The CDR3 totals 15 residues.

This chain joins TRBV10-3 and TRBJ2-7, with 8 bases fitting TRBD1. This CDR3 is 12 amino acids long. Germline CDR1 and CDR2: ENHRY and SYGVKD. V dropped 8 bases and J dropped 2; count of bases not matched to a gene: 2. The CDR3 region has the DNA TGTGCCATCGCACAGGGGGCCTACGAGCAGTACTTC. Protein product: CAIAQGAYEQYF.

As DNA, the CDR3 is TGTGCCAGCAGCTTAGCGGGTCGATCCTTCTATGGCTACACCTTC. Its translation is CASSLAGRSFYGYTF. V usage is TRBV5-6 and J usage is TRBJ1-2, with D unclear. CDR1 and CDR2 from the germline V gene are SGHDT and YYEEEE. The germline V and J ends were trimmed by 2 bases and 4 bases, with 15 bases remaining between them. The CDR3 covers 15 residues.

The gene calls are TRBV2 and TRBJ2-3; the D gene is possibly TRBD2 (5 bases). This CDR3 is 14 amino acids long. V was shortened by 3 bases and J by 1 base, with 8 bases between the two germline ends. From germline, CDR1 is SNHLY and CDR2 FYNNEI. Here the CDR3 DNA reads TGTGCCAGCAGTGAGGGGAGTGGCACAGATACGCAGTATTTT. As protein: CASSEGSGTDTQYF.

The V call is TRBV6-6, the J call TRBJ2-1, with 8 bases lining up with TRBD1. Losses at the gene ends were 2 bases for V and 7 bases for J; bases not matched to a gene: 10. This CDR3 has 16 residues. Germline-derived CDR1 and CDR2 are MNHNY and SVGAGI (reference sequence). For the CDR3, the DNA is TGTGCCAGCAGTTACCGGGGACAGGAACCCGGGAATGAGCAGTTCTTC. This translates into CASSYRGQEPGNEQFF.

The V gene is TRBV6-5, the J gene TRBJ2-7, with 9 bases aligning to TRBD2. Germline V gene data show CDR1 as MNHEY and CDR2 as SVGAGI. The V gene end was trimmed by 3 bases and the J gene end by 6 bases; junction bases not matched to a gene: 6. The CDR3 is 14 residues long. This chain's CDR3 is CASSYFSGSVEQYF. DNA of the CDR3: TGTGCCAGCAGTTATTTTAGCGGGAGCGTCGAGCAGTACTTC.